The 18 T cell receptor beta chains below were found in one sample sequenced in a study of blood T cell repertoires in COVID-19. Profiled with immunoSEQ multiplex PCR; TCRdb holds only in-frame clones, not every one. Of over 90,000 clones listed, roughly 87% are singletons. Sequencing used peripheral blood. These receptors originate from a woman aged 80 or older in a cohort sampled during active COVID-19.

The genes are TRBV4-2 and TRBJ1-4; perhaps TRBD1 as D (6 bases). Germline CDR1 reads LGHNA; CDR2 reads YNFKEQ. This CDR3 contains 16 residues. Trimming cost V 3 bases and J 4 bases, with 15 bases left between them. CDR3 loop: CASSQQGTIVNEKLFF. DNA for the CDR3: TGTGCCAGCAGCCAGCAGGGGACAATCGTTAATGAAAAACTGTTTTTT.

CDR3 sequence reads: CASSPQTGSEAFF. The CDR3 DNA sequence: TGTGCCAGCTCACCTCAAACAGGATCCGAAGCTTTCTTT. The gene calls are TRBV18 and TRBJ1-1; possibly TRBD1 for D (5 bases). Trimming took 3 bases from V and 8 from J, leaving 13 bases between them. The germline CDR1 and CDR2 sequences are KGHSH and LQKENI. This CDR3 is 13 amino acids long.

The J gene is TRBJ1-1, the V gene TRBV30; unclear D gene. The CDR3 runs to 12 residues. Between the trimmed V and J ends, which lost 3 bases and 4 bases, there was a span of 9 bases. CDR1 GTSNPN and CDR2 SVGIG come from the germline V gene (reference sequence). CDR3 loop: CAWRVTVTEAFF. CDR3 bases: TGTGCCTGGAGGGTAACAGTCACTGAAGCTTTCTTT.

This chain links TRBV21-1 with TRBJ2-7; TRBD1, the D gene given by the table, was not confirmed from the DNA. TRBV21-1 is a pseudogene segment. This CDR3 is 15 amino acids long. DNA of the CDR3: TGTGCCAGCAGCATAACCGGGACATACACCTACGAGCAGTACTTC. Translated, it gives CASSITGTYTYEQYF.

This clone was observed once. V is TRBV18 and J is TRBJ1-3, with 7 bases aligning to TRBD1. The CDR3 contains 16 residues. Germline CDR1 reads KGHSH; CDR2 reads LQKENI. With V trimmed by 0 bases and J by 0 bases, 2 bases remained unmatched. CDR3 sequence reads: CASSPPDRFSGNTIYF. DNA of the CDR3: TGTGCCAGCTCACCACCGGACAGGTTCTCTGGAAACACCATATATTTT.

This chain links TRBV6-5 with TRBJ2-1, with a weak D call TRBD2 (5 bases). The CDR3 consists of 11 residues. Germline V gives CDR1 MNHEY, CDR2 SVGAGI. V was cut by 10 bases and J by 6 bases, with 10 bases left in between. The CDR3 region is CATSRVNEQFF. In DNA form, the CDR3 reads TGTGCCACCTCGAGGGTCAATGAGCAGTTCTTC.

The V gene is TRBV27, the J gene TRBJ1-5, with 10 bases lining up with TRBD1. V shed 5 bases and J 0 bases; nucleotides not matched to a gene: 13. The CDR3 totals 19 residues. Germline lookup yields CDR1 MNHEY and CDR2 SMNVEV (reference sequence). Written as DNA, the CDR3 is TGTGCCAGCAGTCCCTACTCCGGGACAGGGGATTTTAGCAATCAGCCCCAGCATTTT. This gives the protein CASSPYSGTGDFSNQPQHF.

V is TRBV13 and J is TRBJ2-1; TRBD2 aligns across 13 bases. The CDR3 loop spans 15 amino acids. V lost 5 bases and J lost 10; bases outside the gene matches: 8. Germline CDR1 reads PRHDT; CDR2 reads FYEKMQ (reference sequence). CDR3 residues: CASSVLAGGSGEQFF. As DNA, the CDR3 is TGTGCCAGCAGCGTACTAGCGGGGGGGAGCGGGGAGCAGTTCTTC.

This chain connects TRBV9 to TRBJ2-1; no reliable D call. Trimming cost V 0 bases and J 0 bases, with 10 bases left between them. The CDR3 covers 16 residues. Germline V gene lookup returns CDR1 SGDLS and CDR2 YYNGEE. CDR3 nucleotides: TGTGCCAGCAGCGTAGGGGTAGCTCCCTCCTACAATGAGCAGTTCTTC. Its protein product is CASSVGVAPSYNEQFF.

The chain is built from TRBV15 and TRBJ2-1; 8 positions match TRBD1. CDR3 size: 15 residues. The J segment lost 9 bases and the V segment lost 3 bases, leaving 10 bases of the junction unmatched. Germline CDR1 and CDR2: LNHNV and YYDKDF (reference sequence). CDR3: CATSSGVTGVGEQFF. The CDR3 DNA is TGTGCCACCAGCAGTGGGGTGACAGGGGTTGGTGAGCAGTTCTTC.

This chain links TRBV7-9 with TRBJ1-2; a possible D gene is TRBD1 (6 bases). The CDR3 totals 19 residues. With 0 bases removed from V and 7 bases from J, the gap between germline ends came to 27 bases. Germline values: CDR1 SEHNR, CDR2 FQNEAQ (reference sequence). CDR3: CASSLAVRHGRGRGPGYTF. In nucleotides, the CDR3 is TGTGCCAGCAGCTTAGCAGTACGTCATGGGCGGGGGCGCGGACCTGGCTACACCTTC.

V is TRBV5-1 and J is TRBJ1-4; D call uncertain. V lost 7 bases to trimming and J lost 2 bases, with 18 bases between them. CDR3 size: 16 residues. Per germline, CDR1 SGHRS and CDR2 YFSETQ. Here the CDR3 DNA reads TGCGCCAGCTCGGGAGGGTCCATGTGGACTAATGAAAAACTGTTTTTT. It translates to CASSGGSMWTNEKLFF.

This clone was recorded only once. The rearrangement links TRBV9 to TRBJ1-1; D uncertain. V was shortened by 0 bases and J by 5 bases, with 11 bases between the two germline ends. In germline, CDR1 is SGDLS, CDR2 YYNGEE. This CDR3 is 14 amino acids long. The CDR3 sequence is CASSVEIAGTEAFF. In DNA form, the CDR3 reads TGTGCCAGCAGCGTAGAGATCGCGGGGACTGAAGCTTTCTTT.

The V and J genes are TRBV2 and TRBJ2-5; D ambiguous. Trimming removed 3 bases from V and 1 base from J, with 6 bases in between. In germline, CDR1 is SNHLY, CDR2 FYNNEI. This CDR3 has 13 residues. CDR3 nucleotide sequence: TGTGCCAGCAGTGACGCAGTCCAAGAGACCCAGTACTTC. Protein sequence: CASSDAVQETQYF. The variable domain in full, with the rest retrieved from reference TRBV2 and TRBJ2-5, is EPEVTQTPSHQVTQMGQEVILRCVPISNHLYFYWYRQILGQKVEFLVSFYNNEISEKSEIFDDQFSVERPDGSNFTLKIRSTKLEDSAMYFCASSDAVQETQYFGPGTRLLVL.

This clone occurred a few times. In DNA, the CDR3 is TGTGCCAGCAGTTTAGGGGCAGGGTCCCCCTACGAGCAGTACTTC. Protein product: CASSLGAGSPYEQYF. This chain joins TRBV27 and TRBJ2-7; D is perhaps TRBD1 (5 bases). CDR1 is MNHEY, CDR2 SMNVEV, per germline (reference sequence). The CDR3 runs 15 residues. The V and J ends lost 2 bases and 2 bases respectively, with 13 bases between them.

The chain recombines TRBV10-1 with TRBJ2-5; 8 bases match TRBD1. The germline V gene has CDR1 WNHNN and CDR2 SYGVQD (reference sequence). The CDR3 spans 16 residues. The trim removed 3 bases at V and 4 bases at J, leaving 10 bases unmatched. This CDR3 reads CASSESMVTGAETQYF. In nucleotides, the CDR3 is TGCGCCAGCAGTGAATCGATGGTGACAGGGGCAGAGACCCAGTACTTC.

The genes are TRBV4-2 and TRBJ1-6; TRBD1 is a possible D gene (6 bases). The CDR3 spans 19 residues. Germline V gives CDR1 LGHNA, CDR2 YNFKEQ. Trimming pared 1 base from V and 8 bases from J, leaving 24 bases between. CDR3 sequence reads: CASSQVEQGGPYSYSPLHF. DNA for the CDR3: TGTGCCAGCAGCCAAGTTGAACAGGGCGGTCCATATTCTTATTCACCCCTCCACTTT.

CDR3 coding DNA: TGTGCCAGCTCACCACCGCTGGGGCCTGGAAACACCATATATTTT. Its protein is CASSPPLGPGNTIYF. J is TRBJ1-3 and V is TRBV18, with D perhaps matching TRBD1 (5 bases). Deletions cut 0 bases from V and 2 bases from J, with 8 bases between. The CDR3 spans 15 residues. The V gene's germline CDR1 is KGHSH and CDR2 LQKENI.